The T cell receptor (beta chain) under discussion was sequenced for a study of T cells in Graves' hyperthyroidism and ophthalmopathy. In the study overall: Peripheral blood draws took place at initial diagnosis, ahead of any treatment.

Amplified regions were TCR beta CDR3 sequences from RNA transcripts. The HTBI set primed first-round TCR CDR3 RT-PCR. TCRdb re-called the multiplex PCR reads through MiXCR, storing one row per CDR3 protein. The profile shows 490,000 or so distinct CDR3 sequences, 15% to 20% of them singletons. Diagnosis relied on clinical symptoms, serum thyroxine and TRAb, thyroid ultrasound and orbital computed tomography. Study-wide findings and caveats: Separation of ophthalmopathy from stable hyperthyroidism was achieved by a 13 V-J model. Blood also contained most expanded thyroid clonotypes above 0.001.

This clonotype has at least ten counts. The target antigen is unknown. The clonotype was recovered from a woman under 40 with Graves' ophthalmopathy. Material for sequencing was blood.

The CDR3 nucleotides read TGTGCCAGCTCACTTCCTGGACAGGAAAATGAAAAACTGTTTTTT. This gives the protein CASSLPGQENEKLFF. V and J are TRBV18 and TRBJ1-4; TRBD1 matches 7 bases. The CDR3 has 15 amino acids. Trimming removed 4 bases from V and 5 bases from J; junction bases left unmatched: 7. Germline loops: CDR1 KGHSH, CDR2 LQKENI.